This TCR beta chain was profiled in a study of cytomegalovirus exposure and HLA in healthy donors. Regarding the study as a whole: The authors enumerated 150 to 200 TCR beta chains as linked to cytomegalovirus.

The PCR contained 60 Vbeta and 13 Jbeta primers. Sequenced by immunoSEQ multiplex PCR; TCRdb stores in-frame clones only, minus some. Of some 93,000 clones in the sample, just under 80% were seen once. J was trimmed by 7 bases and V by 5 bases; bases with no gene match: 7. The CDR3 has 15 residues. Looked up from germline, CDR1 is LGHNT and CDR2 is FRNRAP. These donors, healthy bone marrow donors, were studied. Of note for this clone: Its specificity is unknown.

The TCR was taken from a woman aged 40 to 50 in good health and CMV-seronegative. Sequencing was performed on PBMCs. The chain combines TRBV12-5 with TRBJ2-1; 11 bases line up with TRBD2. Here the CDR3 reads CASGLGASGRNEQFF. The CDR3 region has the DNA TGTGCTAGTGGTCTCGGGGCTAGCGGGAGGAATGAGCAGTTCTTC.